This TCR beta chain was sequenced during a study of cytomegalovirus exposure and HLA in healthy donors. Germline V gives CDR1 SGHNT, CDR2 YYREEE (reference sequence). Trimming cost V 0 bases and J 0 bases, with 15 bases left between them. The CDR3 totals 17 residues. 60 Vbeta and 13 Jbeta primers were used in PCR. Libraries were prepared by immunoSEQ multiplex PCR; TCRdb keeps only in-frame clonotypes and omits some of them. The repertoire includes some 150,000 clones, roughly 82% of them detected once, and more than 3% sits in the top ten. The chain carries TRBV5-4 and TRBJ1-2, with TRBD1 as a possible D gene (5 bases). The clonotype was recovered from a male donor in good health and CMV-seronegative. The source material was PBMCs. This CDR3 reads CASSLGKGWGSNYGYTF. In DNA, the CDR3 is TGTGCCAGCAGCTTGGGAAAAGGTTGGGGCTCTAACTATGGCTACACCTTC.